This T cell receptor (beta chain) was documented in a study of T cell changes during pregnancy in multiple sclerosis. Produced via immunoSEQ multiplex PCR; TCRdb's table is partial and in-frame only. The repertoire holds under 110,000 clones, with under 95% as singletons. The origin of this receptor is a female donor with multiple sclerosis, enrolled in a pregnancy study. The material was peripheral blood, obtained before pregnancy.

This CDR3 reads CASSEQGIGSEQFF. The CDR3 nucleotides are TGCGCCAGCAGCGAACAGGGAATTGGGAGTGAGCAGTTCTTC. The V call is TRBV5-1, the J call TRBJ2-1, with D tentatively TRBD1 (6 bases). Trimming stripped 4 bases from V and 9 bases from J, with 17 bases between. The germline CDR1 and CDR2 sequences are SGHRS and YFSETQ. The CDR3 is 14 residues long.